This TCR beta chain was found in a study of cytomegalovirus exposure and HLA in healthy donors. The J segment lost 4 bases and the V segment lost 4 bases, leaving 11 bases of the junction unmatched. Germline V gives CDR1 SGHTA, CDR2 FQGTGA. The CDR3 is 16 amino acids. Study-level findings and limits: Solely CMV serostatus was available to characterize immune exposure. Cytomegalovirus-associated TCR beta chains were listed, numbering 150 to 200.

The PCR made use of 60 Vbeta and 13 Jbeta primers. TCRdb's copy holds only in-frame clones and misses some; the assay was immunoSEQ multiplex PCR. The table includes 75,000 to 100,000 clones, 6.5% to 8% detected once. The sample holds a few counts of this clone. The antigen is undetermined. The specimen sequenced was PBMCs. The genes are TRBV7-3 and TRBJ2-3; 7 bases align to TRBD2. The receptor's source is a man aged 45 to 65 in good health and CMV-seronegative. Here the CDR3 DNA reads TGTGCCAGCAGCTGGAGGGGAGGGGAGTTCGCAGATACGCAGTATTTT. The encoded protein is CASSWRGGEFADTQYF.